Here is one T cell receptor beta chain with its context. The study assigned cohorts using participant-reported clinical history. Cohort 3 donors counted as recovered after two negative PCRs, clearance, or resolved symptoms. This CDR3 spans 18 amino acids. Germline CDR1 reads SGHTA; CDR2 reads FQGTGA. Deletions cut 2 bases from V and 0 bases from J, with 14 bases between. TCRdb's copy holds only in-frame clones and misses some; the assay was immunoSEQ multiplex PCR. Altogether fewer than 400,000 clones are present, approximately 83% being singletons, with the ten largest covering roughly 2.3%. The sample comes from a study of blood T cell repertoires in COVID-19. About the study: Acute and convalescent COVID-19 samples came from the United States, Italy and Spain. T cells, B-cell-depleted T cells, or PBMCs provided the cDNA or gDNA that served as material.

This receptor was taken from a man aged 25 to 40 who had recovered from COVID-19. The chain carries TRBV7-3 and TRBJ2-6, with D hard to call. The sample consisted of PBMCs or T cells enriched from blood (not recorded which). The CDR3, as DNA: TGTGCCAGCAGCTTATTACCACTCTCGAACTCTGGGGCCAACGTCCTGACTTTC. Residues: CASSLLPLSNSGANVLTF.